These T cell receptor beta chains were read from a single sample in a study of blood T cell repertoires in COVID-19. Assay used: immunoSEQ multiplex PCR; TCRdb lists only in-frame clones, some missing. In the table there are 350,000 to 400,000 clones, approximately 92% of which are singletons. Sequencing used PBMCs or T cells enriched from blood (not recorded which). Source of these receptors: a man younger than 35 who had recovered from COVID-19. Both conserved end residues are part of each CDR3. A D gene is named only where the DNA matches it firmly. Some rows have no size entry. The others give once, few or many, or a class for an expanded clone.

D gene: NA; J gene: TRBJ1-1; V gene: TRBV2; clone size: NA; CDR3 DNA: TGTGCCAGCAGTGACTGGAGCATGAACACTGAAGCTTTCTTT; CDR3 protein: CASSDWSMNTEAFF
D gene: TRBD1; J gene: TRBJ1-1; V gene: TRBV4-1; clone size: NA; CDR3 DNA: TGCGCCAGCAGCCAAGCCGGGACAGGTAACACTGAAGCTTTCTTT; CDR3 protein: CASSQAGTGNTEAFF
D gene: NA; J gene: TRBJ2-7; V gene: TRBV5-6; clone size: NA; CDR3 DNA: TGTGCCAGCAGCTTGGGGACAGTCAACTACGAGCAGTACTTC; CDR3 protein: CASSLGTVNYEQYF
D gene: NA; J gene: TRBJ2-2; V gene: TRBV18; clone size: NA; CDR3 DNA: TGTGCCAGCTCACCCCAGGGGAACACCGGGGAGCTGTTTTTT; CDR3 protein: CASSPQGNTGELFF
D gene: TRBD2; J gene: TRBJ2-5; V gene: TRBV4-2; clone size: NA; CDR3 DNA: TGTGCCAGCAGCCGCAGGACTAGCGGGGACCAAGAGACCCAGTACTTC; CDR3 protein: CASSRRTSGDQETQYF
D gene: TRBD1; J gene: TRBJ2-5; V gene: TRBV7-3; clone size: NA; CDR3 DNA: TGTGCCAGCAGCTTAACGGGACAGGGGGCTAGAGAGACCCAGTACTTC; CDR3 protein: CASSLTGQGARETQYF
D gene: NA; J gene: TRBJ2-5; V gene: TRBV27; clone size: NA; CDR3 DNA: TGTGCCAGCAGTTTCGCAGGGGCACAAGAGACCCAGTACTTC; CDR3 protein: CASSFAGAQETQYF
D gene: TRBD1; J gene: TRBJ1-5; V gene: TRBV25-1; clone size: NA; CDR3 DNA: TGTGCCAGCAGTGATTCCAGGGGGCGTCAGCCCCAGCATTTT; CDR3 protein: CASSDSRGRQPQHF
D gene: TRBD1; J gene: TRBJ2-7; V gene: TRBV6-5; clone size: NA; CDR3 DNA: TGTGCCAGCAGGAATGGGGGACAGGGATACGAGCAGTACTTC; CDR3 protein: CASRNGGQGYEQYF
D gene: NA; J gene: TRBJ2-3; V gene: TRBV18; clone size: NA; CDR3 DNA: TGTGCCAGCTCACCGACGGACAGTCCATGGAATACGCAGTATTTT; CDR3 protein: CASSPTDSPWNTQYF
D gene: TRBD1; J gene: TRBJ2-7; V gene: TRBV4-1; clone size: NA; CDR3 DNA: TGCGCCAGCAGCCAAGTTGCAGCCGGGACAGGGATCTACGAGCAGTACTTC; CDR3 protein: CASSQVAAGTGIYEQYF
D gene: NA; J gene: TRBJ1-1; V gene: TRBV14; clone size: NA; CDR3 DNA: TGTGCCAGCAGCCTCGGTATCGAGTTAACTAACACTGAAGCTTTCTTT; CDR3 protein: CASSLGIELTNTEAFF
D gene: NA; J gene: TRBJ1-5; V gene: TRBV6-2/TRBV6-3; clone size: NA; CDR3 DNA: TGTGCCAGCAGTTACGGGGCGTATAGCAATCAGCCCCAGCATTTT; CDR3 protein: CASSYGAYSNQPQHF
D gene: TRBD1; J gene: TRBJ1-2; V gene: TRBV4-2; clone size: few; CDR3 DNA: TGTGCCAGCAGCCAAGCGACAGGGGGAGTCGGTAACTATGGCTACACCTTC; CDR3 protein: CASSQATGGVGNYGYTF
D gene: NA; J gene: TRBJ1-5; V gene: TRBV24-1; clone size: NA; CDR3 DNA: TGTGCCACCAGTGGACAGAGCAATCAGCCCCAGCATTTT; CDR3 protein: CATSGQSNQPQHF
D gene: NA; J gene: TRBJ2-7; V gene: TRBV6-6; clone size: NA; CDR3 DNA: TGTGCCAGCAGTCCCCGGGTTAGCGGAGTCTACGAGCAGTACTTC; CDR3 protein: CASSPRVSGVYEQYF
D gene: TRBD1; J gene: TRBJ2-7; V gene: TRBV5-1; clone size: NA; CDR3 DNA: TGCGCCAGCAGCCACGGGACAGGGAGACCCTACGAGCAGTACTTC; CDR3 protein: CASSHGTGRPYEQYF
D gene: TRBD1; J gene: TRBJ1-4; V gene: TRBV13; clone size: NA; CDR3 DNA: TGTGCCAGCAGCCTTACCGGGACAGGGAATGAAAAACTGTTTTTT; CDR3 protein: CASSLTGTGNEKLFF
D gene: TRBD1; J gene: TRBJ1-2; V gene: TRBV27; clone size: NA; CDR3 DNA: TGTGCCAGCAGCCGCACCCCACAGGGGGATACCTATGGCTACACCTTC; CDR3 protein: CASSRTPQGDTYGYTF
D gene: NA; J gene: TRBJ1-2; V gene: TRBV7-8; clone size: NA; CDR3 DNA: TGTGCCAGCAGCTATAACAGGGTTGGCTACACCTTC; CDR3 protein: CASSYNRVGYTF
D gene: NA; J gene: TRBJ2-7; V gene: TRBV27; clone size: NA; CDR3 DNA: TGTGCCAGCAGTTTATTTGGGGGGATGCCGTACGAGCAGTACTTC; CDR3 protein: CASSLFGGMPYEQYF
D gene: NA; J gene: TRBJ2-7; V gene: TRBV27; clone size: NA; CDR3 DNA: TGTGCCAGCAGTTTGGTCGGGAACTCGAACGAGCAGTACTTC; CDR3 protein: CASSLVGNSNEQYF
D gene: TRBD1; J gene: TRBJ1-1; V gene: TRBV5-1; clone size: NA; CDR3 DNA: TGCGCCAGCAGCCTTACAGGGGGGACTGAAGCTTTCTTT; CDR3 protein: CASSLTGGTEAFF